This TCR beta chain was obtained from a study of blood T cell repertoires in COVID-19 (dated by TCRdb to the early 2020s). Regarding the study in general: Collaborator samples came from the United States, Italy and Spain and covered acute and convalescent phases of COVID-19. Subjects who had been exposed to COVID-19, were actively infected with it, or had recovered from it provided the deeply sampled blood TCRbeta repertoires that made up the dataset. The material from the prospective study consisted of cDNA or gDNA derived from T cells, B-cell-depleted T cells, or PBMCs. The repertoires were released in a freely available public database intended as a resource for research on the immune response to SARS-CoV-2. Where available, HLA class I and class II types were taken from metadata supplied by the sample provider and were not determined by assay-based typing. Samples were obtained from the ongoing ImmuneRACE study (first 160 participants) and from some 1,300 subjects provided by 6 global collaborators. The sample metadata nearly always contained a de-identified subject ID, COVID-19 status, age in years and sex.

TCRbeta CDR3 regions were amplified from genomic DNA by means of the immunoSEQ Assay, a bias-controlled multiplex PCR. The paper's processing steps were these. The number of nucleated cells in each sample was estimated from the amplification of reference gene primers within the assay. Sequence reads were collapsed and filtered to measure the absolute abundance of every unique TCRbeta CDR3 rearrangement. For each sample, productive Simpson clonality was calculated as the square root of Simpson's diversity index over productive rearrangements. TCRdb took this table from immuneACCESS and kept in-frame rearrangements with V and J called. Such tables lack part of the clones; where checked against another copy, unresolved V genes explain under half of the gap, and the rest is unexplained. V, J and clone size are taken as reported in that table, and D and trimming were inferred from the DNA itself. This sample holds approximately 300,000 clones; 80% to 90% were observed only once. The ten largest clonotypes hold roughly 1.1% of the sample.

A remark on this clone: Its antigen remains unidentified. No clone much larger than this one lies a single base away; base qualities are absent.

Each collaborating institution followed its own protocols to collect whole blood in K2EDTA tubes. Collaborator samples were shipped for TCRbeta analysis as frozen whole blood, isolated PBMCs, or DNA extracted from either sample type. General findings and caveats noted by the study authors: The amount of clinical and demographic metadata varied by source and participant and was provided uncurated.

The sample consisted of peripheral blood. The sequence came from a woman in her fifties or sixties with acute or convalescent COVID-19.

In nucleotide form, the sequence is TGTGCCACCAGTGAGTGGGACAGCAAGGGGGAGACCCAGTACTTC. Its amino acids are CATSEWDSKGETQYF. The chain is assembled from TRBV24-1 and TRBJ2-5; TRBD1 aligns with 7 central bases. The germline V gene provides CDR1 KGHDR and CDR2 SFDVKD. Compared with germline, V lacks 4 bases and J lacks 5 bases; bases without a gene match: 9. The CDR3 covers 15 residues, taking in both the cysteine and the phenylalanine. Left in the record is the CDR3 DNA by itself, 45 bases read in frame from the first base.